These 22 T cell receptor beta chains were all obtained from the same sample, sequenced in a study of blood T cell repertoires in COVID-19. Clones were sequenced by immunoSEQ multiplex PCR, and TCRdb holds only the in-frame ones, with some missing. The data contain roughly 140,000 clones, approximately 88% of them singletons. The specimen sequenced was peripheral blood. These receptors were collected from a human donor in a cohort sampled during active COVID-19.

The rearrangement uses TRBV23-1 and TRBJ2-5; TRBD1 might be the D (5 bases). TRBV23-1 is labeled an ORF, and its function is uncertain. The CDR3 spans 14 residues. Trimming cost V 1 base and J 4 bases, with 10 bases left between them. The CDR3 here is CASSQWYRRETQYF. The CDR3 DNA reads as TGCGCCAGCAGTCAATGGTACAGGAGAGAGACCCAGTACTTC.

This clone was counted only a few times. The same CDR3 can be traced to other DNA sequences in this sample. The V and J genes are TRBV7-2 and TRBJ2-7, with unresolved D. In germline, CDR1 is SGHTA, CDR2 FQGNSA. The CDR3 spans 11 residues. Trimming cost V 6 bases and J 0 bases, with 3 bases left between them. This CDR3 reads CASRYSYEQYF. The CDR3 coding sequence is TGTGCCAGCAGGTACTCCTACGAGCAGTACTTC.

The chain recombines TRBV30 with TRBJ2-1; perhaps TRBD2 as D (6 bases). V was trimmed by 3 bases and J by 10 bases, leaving 16 bases between them. CDR1 GTSNPN and CDR2 SVGIG come from the germline V gene (reference sequence). This CDR3 contains 13 residues. The CDR3 spells CAWSGSGLGEQFF. CDR3 nucleotides: TGTGCCTGGAGCGGCAGCGGGTTGGGAGAGCAGTTCTTC. Full variable domain (missing parts from reference TRBV30 and TRBJ2-1): SQTIHQWPATLVQPVGSPLSLECTVEGTSNPNLYWYRQAAGRGLQLLFYSVGIGQISSEVPQNLSASRPQDRQFILSSKKLLLSDSGFYLCAWSGSGLGEQFFGPGTRLTVL.

The chain uses TRBV2 and TRBJ2-5; weak D call: TRBD1 (5 bases). This CDR3 region has 13 residues. Trimming cost V 6 bases and J 2 bases, with 10 bases left between them. The germline CDR1 and CDR2 sequences are SNHLY and FYNNEI. CDR3 amino acids: CASRVQVQETQYF. Written as DNA, the CDR3 is TGTGCCAGCAGGGTACAGGTTCAAGAGACCCAGTACTTC.

The rearrangement joins TRBV4-2 to TRBJ1-2, with a tentative D call TRBD1 (6 bases). The CDR3 runs 13 residues. Trimming removed 4 bases at V and 9 bases at J, with 15 bases between. The V gene's germline CDR1 is LGHNA and CDR2 YNFKEQ. This CDR3 reads CASSPETGLSYTF. As DNA, the CDR3 is TGTGCCAGCAGCCCAGAGACAGGATTGAGCTACACCTTC.

The V call is TRBV11-2, the J call TRBJ1-6; TRBD1 is a possible D gene (5 bases). The CDR3 contains 18 residues. Germline V gives CDR1 SGHAT, CDR2 FQNNGV. Trimming cost V 0 bases and J 0 bases, with 12 bases left between them. CDR3 in amino acids: CASSLDDGGFSYNSPLHF. The CDR3 nucleotides read TGTGCCAGCAGCTTAGATGATGGGGGGTTCTCCTATAATTCACCCCTCCACTTT.

The chain uses TRBV29-1 and TRBJ1-5, with D perhaps TRBD1 (5 bases). The CDR3 loop spans 12 amino acids. V dropped 4 bases and J dropped 6 bases, with 10 bases sitting between them. Germline V gene sequence: CDR1 SQVTM, CDR2 ANQGSEA. CDR3 DNA: TGCAGCGTTGGTGGGGGGGGTCAGCCCCAGCATTTT. This sequence encodes CSVGGGGQPQHF.

The chain carries TRBV6-4 and TRBJ1-5; 8 bases are a match to TRBD1. The J segment lost 7 bases and the V segment lost 0 bases, leaving 8 bases of the junction unmatched. Per germline, CDR1 MRHNA and CDR2 SNTAGT. The CDR3 is 16 residues long. Here the CDR3 reads CASSDSQDRDRQPQHF. The CDR3 region has the DNA TGTGCCAGCAGTGACTCTCAGGACAGGGACCGGCAGCCCCAGCATTTT.

The chain couples TRBV27 to TRBJ1-2; possible D gene TRBD1, 5 bases. The CDR3 runs to 14 residues. Trimming removed 9 bases from V and 6 bases from J, with 20 bases in between. Per germline, CDR1 MNHEY and CDR2 SMNVEV (reference sequence). CDR3 nucleotides: TGTGCCAGTACGCCCCGGGGGAGTGTGGATGGCTACACCTTC. This gives the protein CASTPRGSVDGYTF.

V and J are TRBV6-2 or TRBV6-3 and TRBJ2-7, with 8 positions matching TRBD1. Unmatched junction bases numbered 8, after V lost 6 bases and J lost 1 base. Germline values: CDR1 MNHEY, CDR2 SVGEGT. This CDR3 is built from 15 residues. The CDR3 coding sequence is TGTGCCAGCAGCCCAGACAGGGGATGGTCCTACGAGCAGTACTTC. Translating it yields CASSPDRGWSYEQYF.

This clone was detected once. The J gene is TRBJ2-1, the V gene TRBV7-2; 10 nucleotides align to TRBD2. V shed 1 base, J shed 8 bases, and the junction held 5 bases outside the gene matches. Germline CDR1 and CDR2: SGHTA and FQGNSA. The CDR3 runs to 15 residues. The CDR3 sequence is CASSLGASGGDEQFF. The CDR3 bases are TGTGCCAGCAGCTTAGGGGCTAGCGGGGGTGATGAGCAGTTCTTC.

CDR3 protein: CASSYGRQQGLTYEQYF. The CDR3 DNA follows: TGTGCCAGCAGCTACGGCCGACAACAGGGGCTAACCTACGAGCAGTACTTC. The chain joins TRBV6-7 to TRBJ2-7, with 7 bases matching TRBD1. TRBV6-7 is placed among ORFs of uncertain function. V gave up 6 bases and J gave up 2 bases; unmatched junction bases: 16. The CDR3 contains 17 residues.

This clone is a singleton in its sample. This chain links TRBV29-1 with TRBJ2-5; maybe TRBD2 (5 bases). V was shortened by 8 bases and J by 0 bases, with 16 bases between the two germline ends. CDR1 and CDR2 from the germline V gene are SQVTM and ANQGSEA. The CDR3 runs to 14 residues. As DNA, the CDR3 is TGCAGCACCTACCAAGGACTGCACCAAGAGACCCAGTACTTC. This translates into CSTYQGLHQETQYF.

The rearrangement uses TRBV2 and TRBJ2-7, with D maybe TRBD2 (6 bases). Germline V gene lookup returns CDR1 SNHLY and CDR2 FYNNEI. This CDR3 region has 14 residues. V lost 8 bases and J lost 0, with 14 bases in between. The CDR3 DNA is TGTGCCAGCCAGGCGGGACTGCTCTCCTACGAGCAGTACTTC. Encoded protein: CASQAGLLSYEQYF.

The chain recombines TRBV3-1 (or the pseudogene TRBV3-2) with TRBJ1-5; possible D gene TRBD1, 5 bases. The V end was cut by 0 bases, the J end by 2 bases, with 23 bases between. The CDR3 length is 20 residues. Germline CDR1 is LGHDT and CDR2 is YNNKEL (reference sequence). Here the CDR3 reads CASSQDNIRAGQNGNQPQHF. CDR3 in DNA: TGTGCCAGCAGCCAAGACAATATTAGGGCAGGGCAGAACGGCAATCAGCCCCAGCATTTT.

The chain employs TRBV7-9 and TRBJ1-5; tentatively, D is TRBD1 (5 bases). Germline CDR1 reads SEHNR; CDR2 reads FQNEAQ (reference sequence). V lost 1 base and J 7 bases, leaving 8 bases between the germline ends. This CDR3 is 13 amino acids long. The CDR3 DNA follows: TGTGCCAGCAGCTTAGGGGGGGACCAGCCCCAGCATTTT. Protein sequence: CASSLGGDQPQHF.

This chain joins TRBV7-2 and TRBJ2-1, with 8 bases matching TRBD1. V lost 1 base to trimming and J lost 4 bases; unmatched junction nucleotides: 3. Germline lookup yields CDR1 SGHTA and CDR2 FQGNSA. This CDR3 region has 15 residues. CDR3 amino acids: CASSLVQGAYNEQFF. The CDR3 nucleotides are TGTGCCAGCAGCTTAGTCCAGGGGGCGTACAATGAGCAGTTCTTC.

The genes are TRBV7-9 and TRBJ2-1, with 7 bases identical to TRBD1. Germline lookup yields CDR1 SEHNR and CDR2 FQNEAQ (reference sequence). The trim removed 5 bases at V and 0 bases at J, leaving 7 bases unmatched. The CDR3 loop spans 16 amino acids. The DNA of the CDR3 is TGTGCCAGCAGCCCCCGGACAGGAATCTCCTACAATGAGCAGTTCTTC. Translating it yields CASSPRTGISYNEQFF.

A remark on this clone: This specimen includes other DNA sequences encoding the same CDR3. V usage is TRBV4-1 and J usage is TRBJ2-3, with D perhaps TRBD1 (6 bases). The CDR3 extends over 13 amino acids. Per germline, CDR1 MGHRA and CDR2 YSYEKL. Trimming shortened V by 2 bases and J by 3 bases, and 6 bases separated the two germline ends. This chain's CDR3 is CASSQQGTDTQYF. DNA of the CDR3: TGCGCCAGCAGCCAACAGGGGACAGATACGCAGTATTTT.

The chain joins TRBV10-3 to TRBJ2-3, with TRBD2 identical over 15 bases. Germline CDR1 is ENHRY and CDR2 is SYGVKD. Trimming cost V 2 bases and J 2 bases; bases outside gene matches: 8. The CDR3 is 19 residues long. In nucleotides, the CDR3 is TGTGCCATCAGTGAGCCAGGGACTAGCGGGGGGTCCCTCACAGATACGCAGTATTTT. Its protein is CAISEPGTSGGSLTDTQYF.

V is TRBV27 and J is TRBJ1-5, with D unclear. The V and J ends lost 3 bases and 5 bases respectively, with 17 bases between them. This CDR3 contains 16 residues. Germline CDR1 reads MNHEY; CDR2 reads SMNVEV (reference sequence). The CDR3, as DNA: TGTGCCAGCAGTTTCTCTGGGAGGGCCGGGGATCAGCCCCAGCATTTT. This codes for CASSFSGRAGDQPQHF.

J is TRBJ2-7 and V is TRBV13, with D unresolved. Germline CDR1 and CDR2: PRHDT and FYEKMQ (reference sequence). This CDR3 contains 14 residues. V was trimmed by 0 bases and J by 2 bases, leaving 8 bases between them. The CDR3 loop reads CASSLGAGAYEQYF. Written as DNA, the CDR3 is TGTGCCAGCAGCTTAGGGGCCGGAGCCTACGAGCAGTACTTC. Together with reference TRBV13 and TRBJ2-7, the CDR3 gives the full variable domain: AAGVIQSPRHLIKEKRETATLKCYPIPRHDTVYWYQQGPGQDPQFLISFYEKMQSDKGSIPDRFSAQQFSDYHSELNMSSLELGDSALYFCASSLGAGAYEQYFGPGTRLTVT.